These T cell receptor beta chains were read from a single sample in a study of beta chain features in type 1 diabetes. Clones were sequenced by immunoSEQ multiplex PCR, and TCRdb holds only the in-frame ones, with some missing. This repertoire shows 200,000 to 250,000 clones, 9.6% found once; its top ten account for about 0.03%. The sequenced material came from naive CD4+ T cells from blood. These receptors all come from a woman between 18 and 29 years old in good health. The CDR3 runs from the conserved cysteine through the conserved F or W. D genes are given only for firm matches. Part of the rows lack a size; the others show once, few, many or a class for expanded clones.

TRBV29-1	TRBD1	TRBJ2-7	few	CSAGTGGVYEQYF	TGCAGCGCTGGGACAGGGGGGGTCTACGAGCAGTACTTC
TRBV12-5	.	TRBJ2-2	few	CASGFGGAAKVGELFF	TGTGCTAGTGGTTTTGGAGGGGCGGCGAAAGTCGGGGAGCTGTTTTTT
TRBV6-6	TRBD2	TRBJ2-2	few	CASSYSTSGSTGELFF	TGTGCCAGCAGTTACTCGACTAGCGGCAGCACCGGGGAGCTGTTTTTT
TRBV29-1	.	TRBJ1-1	.	CSVSGRGGGTEAFF	TGCAGCGTATCAGGACGGGGGGGAGGTACTGAAGCTTTCTTT
TRBV18	.	TRBJ2-1	few	CASSLNREQFF	TGTGCCAGCTCACTGAACAGGGAGCAGTTCTTC
TRBV5-1	TRBD2	TRBJ2-1	.	CASSRRGAGGGNEQFF	TGCGCCAGCAGCCGCCGGGGAGCGGGGGGCGGGAATGAGCAGTTCTTC
TRBV6-1	.	TRBJ2-1	few	CASLRKRANDEQFF	TGTGCCAGCCTAAGGAAGAGGGCCAACGATGAGCAGTTCTTC
TRBV25-1	.	TRBJ2-3	.	CASSEYSGGPTDTQYF	TGTGCCAGCAGTGAATATAGTGGGGGCCCCACAGATACGCAGTATTTT
TRBV7-2	.	TRBJ2-2	.	CASSLRPNGVNTGELFF	TGTGCCAGCAGCTTACGCCCTAACGGGGTGAACACCGGGGAGCTGTTTTTT
TRBV9	TRBD1	TRBJ1-3	few	CASSGQGMSGNTIYF	TGTGCCAGCAGCGGACAGGGGATGTCTGGAAACACCATATATTTT
TRBV5-1	.	TRBJ2-5	few	CASSLVFRETQYF	TGCGCCAGCAGCTTGGTCTTCCGAGAGACCCAGTACTTC
TRBV9	TRBD1	TRBJ2-7	few	CASSVATGGNEQYF	TGTGCCAGCAGCGTTGCGACAGGGGGTAACGAGCAGTACTTC
TRBV21-1	.	TRBJ2-3	.	CASSKGDSSTDTQYF	TGTGCCAGCAGCAAAGGGGACTCTAGCACAGATACGCAGTATTTT
TRBV6-6	TRBD1	TRBJ2-1	.	CASSLKGAYEQFF	TGTGCCAGCAGTCTTAAGGGGGCGTATGAGCAGTTCTTC
TRBV6-6	TRBD2	TRBJ2-1	few	CASSYRTSGDNEQFF	TGTGCCAGCAGTTACCGGACTAGCGGAGACAATGAGCAGTTCTTC
TRBV21-1	.	TRBJ2-7	.	CASSKAISASGTYEQYF	TGTGCCAGCAGCAAAGCCATTTCGGCTAGCGGAACCTACGAGCAGTACTTC
TRBV2	.	TRBJ2-7	few	CASSPNRAPPYEQYF	TGTGCCAGCAGCCCCAACAGGGCCCCCCCCTACGAGCAGTACTTC
TRBV6-5	TRBD2	TRBJ2-1	few	CASREREAYNEQFF	TGTGCCAGCAGGGAGCGGGAGGCCTACAATGAGCAGTTCTTC
TRBV7-9	.	TRBJ2-7	few	CASSSHRDSYEQYF	TGTGCCAGCAGCTCGCACAGGGATTCCTACGAGCAGTACTTC
TRBV5-4	TRBD2	TRBJ2-1	few	CASSPGRVLAGNGNEQFF	TGTGCCAGCAGCCCCGGCAGGGTACTAGCGGGAAATGGGAATGAGCAGTTCTTC
TRBV15	.	TRBJ2-1	many	CATSPRRTGTSYNEQFF	TGTGCCACCAGCCCTAGGCGTACCGGGACTTCCTACAATGAGCAGTTCTTC
TRBV9	TRBD1	TRBJ2-5	many	CASSVRQGQLETQYF	TGTGCCAGCAGCGTACGACAGGGGCAGTTGGAGACCCAGTACTTC
TRBV7-7	TRBD1	TRBJ2-7	.	CASSSDRGRWERLYEQYF	TGTGCCAGCAGTTCGGACAGGGGAAGGTGGGAGCGTCTTTACGAGCAGTACTTC
TRBV29-1	.	TRBJ2-3	many	CSVDRGAQRTDTQYF	TGCAGCGTTGATCGGGGGGCACAACGCACAGATACGCAGTATTTT
TRBV9	.	TRBJ1-5	few	CASSAPGINQPQHF	TGTGCCAGCAGCGCCCCGGGAATAAATCAGCCCCAGCATTTT
TRBV28	.	TRBJ1-2	.	CASSFERRGYTF	TGTGCCAGCAGTTTCGAGAGGAGGGGCTACACCTTC
TRBV19	.	TRBJ1-5	few	CASTATAPGPQHF	TGTGCCAGTACCGCGACAGCGCCAGGGCCCCAGCATTTT
TRBV19	.	TRBJ2-1	many	CASGLNEQFF	TGTGCCAGTGGCCTCAATGAGCAGTTCTTC
TRBV2	TRBD2	TRBJ2-3	.	CASSETSGGSDTQYF	TGTGCCAGCAGTGAAACTAGCGGGGGCTCAGATACGCAGTATTTT
TRBV2	.	TRBJ2-3	.	CASRPGGPDTQYF	TGTGCCAGCCGTCCGGGGGGCCCGGATACGCAGTATTTT
TRBV30	.	TRBJ1-5	.	CAWSHVRGKGQPQHF	TGTGCCTGGAGTCACGTAAGAGGGAAGGGTCAGCCCCAGCATTTT
TRBV7-3	.	TRBJ1-1	.	CASSLTPRGARGTEAFF	TGTGCCAGCAGCTTAACGCCGCGGGGGGCTAGGGGCACTGAAGCTTTCTTT
TRBV30	.	TRBJ1-5	.	CAWSKGNTGNQPQHF	TGTGCCTGGAGTAAGGGGAATACGGGCAATCAGCCCCAGCATTTT
TRBV18	.	TRBJ2-7	many	CASSPPGHNEQYF	TGTGCCAGCTCACCACCGGGACACAACGAGCAGTACTTC
TRBV7-6	TRBD1	TRBJ1-3	.	CASSLHRGSGNTIYF	TGTGCCAGCAGCTTGCACAGGGGAAGTGGAAACACCATATATTTT
TRBV18	TRBD1	TRBJ2-1	.	CASSPLDRGAEQFF	TGTGCCAGCTCACCACTCGACAGGGGGGCTGAGCAGTTCTTC
TRBV20-1	.	TRBJ2-3	.	CSARPGDTQYF	TGCAGTGCTAGACCAGGAGATACGCAGTATTTT
TRBV6-5	TRBD1	TRBJ1-6	few	CASSYGTGTGNSPLHF	TGTGCCAGCAGTTACGGTACAGGGACAGGGAATTCACCCCTCCACTTT
TRBV5-4	TRBD1	TRBJ1-2	once	CASSIATGGAGGYTF	TGTGCCAGCAGCATCGCCACAGGGGGCGCAGGAGGCTACACCTTC
TRBV4-2	.	TRBJ2-1	few	CASSQGIHNEQFF	TGTGCCAGCAGCCAAGGTATCCACAATGAGCAGTTCTTC
TRBV10-3	.	TRBJ2-7	many	CAIGDSTYEQYF	TGTGCCATCGGGGACTCCACCTACGAGCAGTACTTC
TRBV5-1	.	TRBJ2-1	few	CASSSNPGARNEQFF	TGCGCCAGCAGCTCCAACCCGGGAGCTCGGAATGAGCAGTTCTTC
TRBV6-6	.	TRBJ1-3	few	CASSYGQGNTIYF	TGTGCCAGCAGTTACGGGCAAGGAAACACCATATATTTT
TRBV11-2	.	TRBJ2-7	few	CASSLRTTTGSSYEQYF	TGTGCCAGCAGCTTAAGGACCACAACGGGAAGCTCCTACGAGCAGTACTTC
TRBV2	.	TRBJ2-3	few	CASSELGTDTQYF	TGTGCCAGCAGTGAACTCGGCACAGATACGCAGTATTTT
TRBV19	.	TRBJ2-1	.	CASSKSGQSSYNEQFF	TGTGCCAGTAGTAAGTCCGGACAGAGCTCCTACAATGAGCAGTTCTTC
TRBV5-1	TRBD1	TRBJ2-6	few	CASSRGQVRLPGANVLTF	TGCGCCAGCAGCCGCGGACAGGTACGGCTACCTGGGGCCAACGTCCTGACTTTC
TRBV29-1	.	TRBJ1-3	few	CSVSDNSGNTIYF	TGCAGCGTTTCAGACAACTCTGGAAACACCATATATTTT
TRBV6-5	TRBD1	TRBJ2-7	.	CASRMTGTGPYEQYF	TGTGCCAGCAGGATGACCGGGACAGGGCCCTACGAGCAGTACTTC
TRBV28	.	TRBJ1-6	.	CASRSSRASYNSPLHF	TGTGCCAGCAGGAGTTCCAGGGCCTCCTATAATTCACCCCTCCACTTT
TRBV5-1	TRBD2	TRBJ2-1	few	CASRLGLADYNEQFF	TGCGCCAGCAGGTTGGGACTAGCGGACTACAATGAGCAGTTCTTC
TRBV19	TRBD2	TRBJ2-1	.	CASSIFPPGGAYNEQFF	TGTGCCAGTAGTATATTCCCCCCTGGGGGGGCCTACAATGAGCAGTTCTTC
TRBV29-1	TRBD1	TRBJ2-7	few	CSVEWTGKNEQYF	TGCAGCGTTGAATGGACAGGGAAAAACGAGCAGTACTTC
TRBV12-5	.	TRBJ2-7	.	CASGLDTPIAGGNEQYF	TGTGCTAGTGGTTTGGACACCCCTATAGCCGGTGGCAACGAGCAGTACTTC
TRBV19	.	TRBJ1-1	.	CASTYAHMNTEAFF	TGTGCCAGTACTTATGCGCATATGAACACTGAAGCTTTCTTT
TRBV11-2	.	TRBJ2-2	few	CASSSLRDGELFF	TGTGCCAGCAGCTCTCTCAGGGACGGGGAGCTGTTTTTT
TRBV2	.	TRBJ2-1	few	CASSDKTSSEQFF	TGTGCCAGCAGTGATAAGACTAGTAGCGAGCAGTTCTTC
TRBV4-1	TRBD1	TRBJ2-7	few	CASSQGRGGTGRRGQYF	TGCGCCAGCAGCCAAGGCCGCGGAGGGACAGGGAGGCGTGGGCAGTACTTC